This TCR beta chain is from a study of T cells in narcolepsy. As for this clone: As yet, its antigen is unknown.

Study-wide results and limits: Blood of same and different patients, but not healthy controls, reportedly held recurring autoreactive clonotypes.

The germline V gene encodes CDR1 MNHEY and CDR2 SMNVEV (reference sequence). There are 15 residues in the CDR3. The V gene lost 3 bases and the J gene lost 0 bases, with 8 bases spanning the gap. Clones were sequenced by immunoSEQ multiplex PCR, and TCRdb holds only the in-frame ones, with some missing. This table holds about 32,000 clones, 60% to 85% found once. The sample was memory (CD45RA-) CD4+ T cells from blood. The rearrangement joins TRBV27 to TRBJ2-2; perhaps TRBD2 as D (6 bases). This TCR was sampled from a human donor in good health. The CDR3 region is CASSLAGSNTGELFF. The CDR3 DNA is TGTGCCAGCAGTTTGGCGGGGTCGAACACCGGGGAGCTGTTTTTT.